This entry lists 18 T cell receptor beta chains sequenced from one sample in a study of blood T cell repertoires in COVID-19. Generated by immunoSEQ multiplex PCR, the TCRdb table keeps only in-frame clones and is missing some. Of under 350,000 clones listed, roughly 86% are singletons. Sample: peripheral blood. The source is a young man with active or convalescent COVID-19.

The chain has TRBV5-1 and TRBJ2-5; D is unclear. There are 13 residues in the CDR3. The germline V gene encodes CDR1 SGHRS and CDR2 YFSETQ. Trimming cost V 1 base and J 5 bases, with 9 bases left between them. Here the CDR3 DNA reads TGCGCCAGCAGCTTGCCAGGCTCGGAGACCCAGTACTTC. This translates into CASSLPGSETQYF.

The V gene is TRBV24-1, the J gene TRBJ2-5; tentatively, D is TRBD2 (6 bases). Germline CDR1 reads KGHDR; CDR2 reads SFDVKD. CDR3 length: 14 amino acids. Between the trimmed V and J ends, which lost 3 bases and 4 bases, there was a span of 11 bases. The CDR3 here is CATSDHGTAETQYF. CDR3 nucleotide sequence: TGTGCCACCAGTGATCACGGGACTGCAGAGACCCAGTACTTC.

This clone appeared a single time. This clone may be a read error of a much larger clone one base away. CDR3 DNA sequence: TGTGCCAGCAGCCCGGGACTAGCGGGGTACAATGAGCAGTTCTTC. Its protein product is CASSPGLAGYNEQFF. The chain couples TRBV9 to TRBJ2-1, with 13 bases fitting TRBD2. With 4 bases clipped from V and 4 bases from J, the junction kept 2 bases outside the gene matches. Germline assignment: CDR1 SGDLS and CDR2 YYNGEE. This CDR3 spans 15 amino acids. The full variable domain, with the rest looked up from reference TRBV9 and TRBJ2-1, is DSGVTQTPKHLITATGQRVTLRCSPRSGDLSVYWYQQSLDQGLQFLIQYYNGEERAKGNILERFSAQQFPDLHSELNLSSLELGDSALYFCASSPGLAGYNEQFFGPGTRLTVL.

J is TRBJ2-7 and V is TRBV9; D ambiguous. CDR1 and CDR2 from the germline V gene are SGDLS and YYNGEE. Trimming left V 4 bases short and J 3 bases short, with 17 bases between. The CDR3 is 15 residues long. The CDR3 DNA follows: TGTGCCAGCAGCACCGGGTCTGCCTCGTACTACGAGCAGTACTTC. Amino acid sequence: CASSTGSASYYEQYF.

The chain is built from TRBV25-1 and TRBJ2-3; the D gene is possibly TRBD1 (6 bases). V lost 5 bases, J lost 4 bases, and 13 bases lay in between. This CDR3 comprises 14 residues. The germline gives CDR1 MGHDK, CDR2 SYGVNS. Here the CDR3 DNA reads TGTGCCAGCAGTACAGGGCAGGGGCCAGATACGCAGTATTTT. Its protein product is CASSTGQGPDTQYF. The complete variable domain, with remaining parts taken from reference TRBV25-1 and TRBJ2-3, reads EADIYQTPRYLVIGTGKKITLECSQTMGHDKMYWYQQDPGMELHLIHYSYGVNSTEKGDLSSESTVSRIRTEHFPLTLESARPSHTSQYLCASSTGQGPDTQYFGPGTRLTVL.

In the case of this clone: Distinct nucleotide sequences in the sample also encode this CDR3. The chain carries TRBV29-1 and TRBJ1-4, with D uncertain. Trimming pared 5 bases from V and 1 base from J, leaving 8 bases between. This CDR3 has 13 amino acids. CDR1 SQVTM and CDR2 ANQGSEA come from the germline V gene. CDR3 residues: CSVSRGTNEKLFF. CDR3 sequence (DNA): TGCAGCGTTTCTCGGGGAACTAATGAAAAACTGTTTTTT.

The gene calls are TRBV14 and TRBJ2-1; possible D gene TRBD1, 5 bases. The CDR3 consists of 15 residues. Trimming took off 1 base at V and 7 bases at J, with 14 bases between the two ends. Germline CDR1 and CDR2: SGHDN and FVKESK. CDR3 amino acids: CASSQVIAQGNEQFF. Written as DNA, the CDR3 is TGTGCCAGCAGCCAAGTAATTGCTCAGGGAAATGAGCAGTTCTTC.

The chain has TRBV2 and TRBJ2-5, with 9 bases aligning to TRBD1. Trimming at V came to 3 bases and at J to 4 bases, leaving 6 bases not matched to a gene. The CDR3 is 15 amino acids. Germline values: CDR1 SNHLY, CDR2 FYNNEI. CDR3 sequence: CASSDPTGGRETQYF. For the CDR3, the DNA is TGTGCCAGCAGTGACCCGACAGGGGGTAGAGAGACCCAGTACTTC.

The chain carries TRBV5-1 and TRBJ1-5, with 11 bases that match TRBD1. The germline V gene encodes CDR1 SGHRS and CDR2 YFSETQ. Trimming at V came to 4 bases and at J to 7 bases, leaving 4 bases not matched to a gene. The CDR3 length is 14 residues. The DNA of the CDR3 is TGCGCCAGCAGCCCGGGACAGGGGGAGCAGCCCCAGCATTTT. Protein sequence: CASSPGQGEQPQHF.

This chain links TRBV6-6 with TRBJ2-7; 7 bases map to TRBD1. Germline V lookup: CDR1 MNHNY, CDR2 SVGAGI (reference sequence). The CDR3 totals 15 residues. The J segment lost 1 base and the V segment lost 3 bases, leaving 6 bases of the junction unmatched. The CDR3, as DNA: TGTGCCAGCAGTTATTACCCGGGACAGTCCTACGAGCAGTACTTC. Protein product: CASSYYPGQSYEQYF.

This chain uses TRBV18 with TRBJ1-2; the D gene is possibly TRBD1 (6 bases). V was shortened by 3 bases and J by 2 bases, with 7 bases between the two germline ends. Per germline, CDR1 KGHSH and CDR2 LQKENI. The CDR3 consists of 13 residues. CDR3: CASSPGQNYGYTF. CDR3 in DNA: TGTGCCAGCTCACCGGGACAAAACTATGGCTACACCTTC. The full variable domain, in which reference TRBV18 and TRBJ1-2 provide the parts outside the CDR3, is NAGVMQNPRHLVRRRGQEARLRCSPMKGHSHVYWYRQLPEEGLKFMVYLQKENIIDESGMPKERFSAEFPKEGPSILRIQQVVRGDSAAYFCASSPGQNYGYTFGSGTRLTVV.

The J gene is TRBJ2-7, the V gene TRBV4-1, with TRBD1 matching 9 bases. CDR1 is MGHRA and CDR2 is YSYEKL in the germline V gene. V was pared by 4 bases and J by 3 bases, with 10 bases of the junction left unmatched. CDR3 size: 16 residues. CDR3 protein: CASSLETGGILYEQYF. CDR3 in DNA: TGCGCCAGCAGCCTGGAGACAGGGGGTATTCTCTACGAGCAGTACTTC.

In the case of this clone: Additional DNA sequences in this sample encode the identical CDR3. This rearrangement joins TRBV9 to TRBJ2-1; TRBD2 matches at 9 bases. The CDR3 runs to 15 residues. Germline CDR1 reads SGDLS; CDR2 reads YYNGEE. V was pared by 0 bases and J by 2 bases, with 0 bases of the junction left unmatched. The CDR3 region has the DNA TGTGCCAGCAGCGTAGGCGGGGGGGCCTACAATGAGCAGTTCTTC. Protein: CASSVGGGAYNEQFF.

The chain combines TRBV6-2 or TRBV6-3 with TRBJ2-7; TRBD2 matches at 7 bases. The V gene end was trimmed by 4 bases and the J gene end by 5 bases; junction bases not matched to a gene: 11. CDR3 length equals 15 residues. Looked up from germline, CDR1 is MNHEY and CDR2 is SVGEGT. CDR3 nucleotides: TGTGCCAGCAGTTCCCCCGTGACTAGCAAACACGAGCAGTACTTC. Protein: CASSSPVTSKHEQYF.

The rearrangement joins TRBV28 to TRBJ1-5; 9 bases match TRBD1. The junction had 8 bases not matched to a gene; V was cut back by 7 bases and J by 1 base. CDR3 length: 16 residues. Germline V gene data show CDR1 as MDHEN and CDR2 as SYDVKM. Here the CDR3 DNA reads TGTGCCAGCACAGACAGGGGGTATTCGAGCAATCAGCCCCAGCATTTT. It specifies CASTDRGYSSNQPQHF.

The chain carries TRBV3-1 (or the pseudogene TRBV3-2) and TRBJ2-7, with unresolved D. Germline loops: CDR1 LGHDT, CDR2 YNNKEL (reference sequence). The CDR3 runs to 11 residues. V was trimmed by 3 bases and J by 3 bases, leaving 3 bases between them. The CDR3 DNA follows: TGTGCCAGCAGCCACCGCTACGAGCAGTACTTC. This codes for CASSHRYEQYF.

The V and J genes are TRBV5-1 and TRBJ2-3; TRBD1 might be the D (6 bases). Trimming removed 2 bases at V and 2 bases at J, with 12 bases between. From germline, CDR1 is SGHRS and CDR2 YFSETQ. CDR3 length: 15 residues. DNA of the CDR3: TGCGCCAGCAGCTTCTGGGGGCCGAACACAGATACGCAGTATTTT. The encoded protein is CASSFWGPNTDTQYF.

V is TRBV19 and J is TRBJ2-3, with 10 positions matching TRBD2. V lost 5 bases, J lost 2 bases, and 4 bases stayed unmatched. CDR3 size: 15 residues. Germline assignment: CDR1 LNHDA and CDR2 SQIVND (reference sequence). The CDR3, as DNA: TGTGCCAGTAGTGTACTAGCGGGGAACACAGATACGCAGTATTTT. Its protein product is CASSVLAGNTDTQYF.